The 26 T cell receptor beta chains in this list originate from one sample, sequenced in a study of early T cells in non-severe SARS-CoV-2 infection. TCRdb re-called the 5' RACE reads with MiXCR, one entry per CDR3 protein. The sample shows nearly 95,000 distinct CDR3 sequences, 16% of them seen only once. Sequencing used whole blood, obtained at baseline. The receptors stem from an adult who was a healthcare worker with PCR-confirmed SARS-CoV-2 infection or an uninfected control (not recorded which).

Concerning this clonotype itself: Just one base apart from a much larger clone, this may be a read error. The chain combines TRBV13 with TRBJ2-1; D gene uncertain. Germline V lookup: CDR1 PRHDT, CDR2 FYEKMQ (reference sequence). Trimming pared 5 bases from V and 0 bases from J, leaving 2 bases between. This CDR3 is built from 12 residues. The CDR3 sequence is CASSASYNEQFF. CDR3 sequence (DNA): TGTGCCAGCAGCGCCTCCTACAATGAGCAGTTCTTC. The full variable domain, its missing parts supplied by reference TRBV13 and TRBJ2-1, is AAGVIQSPRHLIKEKRETATLKCYPIPRHDTVYWYQQGPGQDPQFLISFYEKMQSDKGSIPDRFSAQQFSDYHSELNMSSLELGDSALYFCASSASYNEQFFGPGTRLTVL.

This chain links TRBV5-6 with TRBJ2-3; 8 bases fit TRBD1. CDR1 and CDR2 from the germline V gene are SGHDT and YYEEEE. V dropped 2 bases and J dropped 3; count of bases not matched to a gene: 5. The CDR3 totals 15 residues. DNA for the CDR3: TGTGCCAGCAGCTTCATAACAGGGGGTACAGATACGCAGTATTTT. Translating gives CASSFITGGTDTQYF.

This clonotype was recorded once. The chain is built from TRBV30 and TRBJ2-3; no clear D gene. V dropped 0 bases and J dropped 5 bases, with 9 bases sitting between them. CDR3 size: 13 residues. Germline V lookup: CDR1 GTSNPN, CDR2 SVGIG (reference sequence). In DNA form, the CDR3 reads TGTGCCTGGAGTGTACGGTTATTAGATACGCAGTATTTT. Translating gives CAWSVRLLDTQYF.

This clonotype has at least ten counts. CDR3 residues: CSVEDRGGNYGYTF. Written as DNA, the CDR3 is TGCAGCGTTGAAGATCGGGGCGGTAACTATGGCTACACCTTC. The chain employs TRBV29-1 and TRBJ1-2; tentatively, D is TRBD1 (5 bases). The ends were cut back, 0 bases at V and 1 base at J, with 9 bases in the middle. The CDR3 length is 14 residues. Germline V lookup: CDR1 SQVTM, CDR2 ANQGSEA.

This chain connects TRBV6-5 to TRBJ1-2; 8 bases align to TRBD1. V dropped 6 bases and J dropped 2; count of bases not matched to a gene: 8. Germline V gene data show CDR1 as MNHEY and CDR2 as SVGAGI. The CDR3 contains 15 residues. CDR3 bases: TGTGCCAGCAGCCAAGGACAGGGAGGAAACTATGGCTACACCTTC. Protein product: CASSQGQGGNYGYTF.

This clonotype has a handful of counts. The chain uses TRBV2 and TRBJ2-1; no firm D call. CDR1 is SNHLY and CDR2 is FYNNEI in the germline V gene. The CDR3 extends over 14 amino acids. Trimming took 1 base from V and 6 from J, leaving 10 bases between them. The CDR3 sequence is CASSEEVNSNEQFF. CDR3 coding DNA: TGTGCCAGCAGTGAAGAGGTCAACTCCAATGAGCAGTTCTTC. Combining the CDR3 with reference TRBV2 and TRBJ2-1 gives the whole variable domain EPEVTQTPSHQVTQMGQEVILRCVPISNHLYFYWYRQILGQKVEFLVSFYNNEISEKSEIFDDQFSVERPDGSNFTLKIRSTKLEDSAMYFCASSEEVNSNEQFFGPGTRLTVL.

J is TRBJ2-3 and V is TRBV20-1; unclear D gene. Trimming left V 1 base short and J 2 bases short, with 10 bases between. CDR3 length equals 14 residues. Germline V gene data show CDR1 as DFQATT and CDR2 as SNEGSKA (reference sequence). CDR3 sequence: CSARGSVSTDTQYF. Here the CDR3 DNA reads TGCAGTGCTAGAGGGTCGGTCTCCACAGATACGCAGTATTTT.

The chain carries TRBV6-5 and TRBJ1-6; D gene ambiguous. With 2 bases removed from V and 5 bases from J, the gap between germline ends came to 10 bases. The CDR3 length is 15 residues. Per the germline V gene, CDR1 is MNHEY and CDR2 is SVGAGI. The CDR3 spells CASSYGPDNNSPLHF. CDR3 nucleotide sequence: TGTGCCAGCAGTTACGGGCCAGACAATAATTCACCCCTCCACTTT.

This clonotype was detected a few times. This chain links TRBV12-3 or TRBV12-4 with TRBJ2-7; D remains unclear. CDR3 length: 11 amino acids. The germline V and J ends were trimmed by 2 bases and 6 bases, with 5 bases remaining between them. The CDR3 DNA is TGTGCCAGCAGTTTAAGAGTCGAGCAGTACTTC. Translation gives CASSLRVEQYF.

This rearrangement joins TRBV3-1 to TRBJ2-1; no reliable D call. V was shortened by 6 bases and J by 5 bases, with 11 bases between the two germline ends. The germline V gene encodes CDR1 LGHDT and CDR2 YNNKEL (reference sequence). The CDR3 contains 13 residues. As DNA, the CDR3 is TGTGCCAGCAGGGACCCAGGCCACAATGAGCAGTTCTTC. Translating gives CASRDPGHNEQFF.

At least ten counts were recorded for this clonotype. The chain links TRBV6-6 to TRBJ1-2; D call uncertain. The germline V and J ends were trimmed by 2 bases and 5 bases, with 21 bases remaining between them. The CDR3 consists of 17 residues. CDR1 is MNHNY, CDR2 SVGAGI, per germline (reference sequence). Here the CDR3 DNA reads TGTGCCAGCAGTTACGACCCCGCTCATGAAAGGGAGTATGGCTACACCTTC. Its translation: CASSYDPAHEREYGYTF.

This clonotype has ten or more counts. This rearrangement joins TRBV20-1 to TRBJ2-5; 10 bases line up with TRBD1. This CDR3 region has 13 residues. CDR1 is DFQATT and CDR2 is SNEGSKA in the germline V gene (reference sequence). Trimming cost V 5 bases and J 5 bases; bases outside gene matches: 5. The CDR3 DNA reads TGCAGTGCTGACAGGGGGCGCGAGGAGACCCAGTACTTC. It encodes CSADRGREETQYF.

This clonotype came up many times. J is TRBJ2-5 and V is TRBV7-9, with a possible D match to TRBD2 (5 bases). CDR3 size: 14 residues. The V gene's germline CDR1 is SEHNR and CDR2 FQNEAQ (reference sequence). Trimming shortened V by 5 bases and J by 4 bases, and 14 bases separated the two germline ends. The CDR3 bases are TGTGCCAGCAGCCCAGAGGGAGTGGGAGAGACCCAGTACTTC. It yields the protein CASSPEGVGETQYF.

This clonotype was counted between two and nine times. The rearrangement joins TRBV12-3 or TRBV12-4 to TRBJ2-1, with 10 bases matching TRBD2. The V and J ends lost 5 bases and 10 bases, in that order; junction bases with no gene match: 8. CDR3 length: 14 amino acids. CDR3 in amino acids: CASSPRVGLAEQFF. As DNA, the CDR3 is TGTGCCAGCAGTCCGCGGGTGGGACTAGCGGAGCAGTTCTTC.

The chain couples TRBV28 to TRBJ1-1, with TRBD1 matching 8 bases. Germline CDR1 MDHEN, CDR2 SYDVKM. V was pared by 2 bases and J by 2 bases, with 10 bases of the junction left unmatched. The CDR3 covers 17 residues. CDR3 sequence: CASSLVGTGGPNTEAFF. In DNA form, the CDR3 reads TGTGCCAGCAGTTTAGTCGGAACAGGGGGACCAAACACTGAAGCTTTCTTT.

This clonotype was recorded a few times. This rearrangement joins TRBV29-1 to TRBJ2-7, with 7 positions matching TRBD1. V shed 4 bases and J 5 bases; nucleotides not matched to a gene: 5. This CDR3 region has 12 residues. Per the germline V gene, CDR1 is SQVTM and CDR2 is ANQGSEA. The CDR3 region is CSVARGRHEQYF. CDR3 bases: TGCAGCGTTGCTAGGGGGCGGCACGAGCAGTACTTC.

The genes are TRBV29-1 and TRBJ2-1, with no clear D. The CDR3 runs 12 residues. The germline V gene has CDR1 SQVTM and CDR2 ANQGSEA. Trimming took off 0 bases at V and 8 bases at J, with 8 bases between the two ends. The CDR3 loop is CSVEDLGDEQFF. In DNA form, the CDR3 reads TGCAGCGTTGAAGATCTTGGGGATGAGCAGTTCTTC.

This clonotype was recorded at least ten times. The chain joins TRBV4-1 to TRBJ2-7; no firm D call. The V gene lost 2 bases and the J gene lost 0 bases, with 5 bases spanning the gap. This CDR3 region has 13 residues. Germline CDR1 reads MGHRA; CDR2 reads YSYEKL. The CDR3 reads CASSQLLSYEQYF. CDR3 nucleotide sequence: TGCGCCAGCAGCCAATTGCTCTCCTACGAGCAGTACTTC.

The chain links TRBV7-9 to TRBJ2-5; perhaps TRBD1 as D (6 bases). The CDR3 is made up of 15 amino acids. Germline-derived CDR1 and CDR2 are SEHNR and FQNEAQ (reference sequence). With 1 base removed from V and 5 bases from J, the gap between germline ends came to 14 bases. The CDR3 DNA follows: TGTGCCAGCAGCTTAGTGTACAGGGAAGGCGAGACCCAGTACTTC. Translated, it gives CASSLVYREGETQYF. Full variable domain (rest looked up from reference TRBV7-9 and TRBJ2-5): DTGVSQNPRHKITKRGQNVTFRCDPISEHNRLYWYRQTLGQGPEFLTYFQNEAQLEKSRLLSDRFSAERPKGSFSTLEIQRTEQGDSAMYLCASSLVYREGETQYFGPGTRLLVL.

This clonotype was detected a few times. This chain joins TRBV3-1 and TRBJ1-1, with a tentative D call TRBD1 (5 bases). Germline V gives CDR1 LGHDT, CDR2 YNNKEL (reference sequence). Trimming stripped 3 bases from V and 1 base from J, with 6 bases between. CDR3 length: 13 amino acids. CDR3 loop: CASSQGGNTEAFF. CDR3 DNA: TGTGCCAGCAGCCAGGGGGGGAACACTGAAGCTTTCTTT.

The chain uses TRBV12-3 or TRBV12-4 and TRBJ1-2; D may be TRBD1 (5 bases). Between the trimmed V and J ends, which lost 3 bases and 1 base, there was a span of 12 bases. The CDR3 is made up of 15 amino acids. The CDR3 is CASSFGSGSNYGYTF. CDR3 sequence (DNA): TGTGCCAGCAGTTTCGGGTCAGGGAGTAACTATGGCTACACCTTC.

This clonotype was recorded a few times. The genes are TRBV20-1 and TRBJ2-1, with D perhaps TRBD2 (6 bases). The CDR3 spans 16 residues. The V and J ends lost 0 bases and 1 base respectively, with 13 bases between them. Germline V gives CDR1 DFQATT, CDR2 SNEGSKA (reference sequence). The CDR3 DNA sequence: TGCAGTGCTAGAGATCACGGGAGTGGTTCCTACAATGAGCAGTTCTTC. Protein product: CSARDHGSGSYNEQFF.

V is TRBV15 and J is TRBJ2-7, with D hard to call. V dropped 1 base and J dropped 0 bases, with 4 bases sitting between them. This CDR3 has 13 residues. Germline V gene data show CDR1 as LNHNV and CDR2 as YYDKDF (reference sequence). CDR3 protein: CATSRGYSYEQYF. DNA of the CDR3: TGTGCCACCAGCAGAGGATACTCCTACGAGCAGTACTTC.

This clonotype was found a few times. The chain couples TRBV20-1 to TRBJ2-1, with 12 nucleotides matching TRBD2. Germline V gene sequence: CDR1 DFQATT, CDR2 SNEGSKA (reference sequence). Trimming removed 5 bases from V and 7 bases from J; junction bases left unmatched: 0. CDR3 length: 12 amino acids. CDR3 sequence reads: CSAGLAGNEQFF. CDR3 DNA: TGCAGTGCTGGACTAGCGGGAAATGAGCAGTTCTTC.

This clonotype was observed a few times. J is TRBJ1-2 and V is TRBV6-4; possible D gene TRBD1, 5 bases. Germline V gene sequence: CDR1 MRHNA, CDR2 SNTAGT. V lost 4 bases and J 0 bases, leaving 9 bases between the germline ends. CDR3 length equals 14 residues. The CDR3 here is CASSAGPPNYGYTF. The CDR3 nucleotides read TGTGCCAGCAGTGCGGGGCCTCCTAACTATGGCTACACCTTC.

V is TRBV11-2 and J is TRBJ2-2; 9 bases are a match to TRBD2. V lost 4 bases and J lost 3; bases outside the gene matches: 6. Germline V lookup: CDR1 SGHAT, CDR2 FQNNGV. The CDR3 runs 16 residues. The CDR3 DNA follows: TGTGCCAGCAGCTATAGACTAGCGGAAGACACCGGGGAGCTGTTTTTT. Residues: CASSYRLAEDTGELFF.